These 6 T cell receptor beta chains originate from one sample sequenced in a study of blood T cell repertoires in COVID-19 (dated by TCRdb to 2018 to 2020). The method behind the library was the immunoSEQ multiplex PCR assay. TCRdb holds this immuneACCESS table with in-frame rearrangements only. Some clones are missing; in checked studies, unresolved V genes explain under half, and the rest has no known cause. The sample table holds around 330,000 clones, of which 85% were seen once. Clones ranked in the top ten supply around 1.8% of the sample. The sequenced material came from PBMCs or T cells enriched from blood (not recorded which). These TCRs come from a woman aged 25 to 45 who had been exposed to COVID-19.

The chain employs TRBV19 and TRBJ2-7; D may be TRBD1 (8 bases). Germline loops: CDR1 LNHDA, CDR2 SQIVND (reference sequence). The CDR3 has 14 amino acids. Trimming left V 3 bases short and J 5 bases short, with 14 bases between. The CDR3 coding sequence is TGTGCCAGTAGTATTCTCACAGGGGGGGACGAGCAGTACTTC. Translating it yields CASSILTGGDEQYF.

This chain connects TRBV11-3 to TRBJ2-3; 7 bases fit TRBD2. Germline CDR1 SGHNT, CDR2 YENEEA. The ends lost 1 base at V and 2 bases at J; junction bases unmatched: 3. This CDR3 has 15 residues. The CDR3 DNA is TGTGCCAGCAGCTTAGGGCTAGCGGCCACAGATACGCAGTATTTT. Amino acid sequence: CASSLGLAATDTQYF.

J is TRBJ2-1 and V is TRBV11-3; 10 bases fit TRBD2. Germline V gives CDR1 SGHNT, CDR2 YENEEA. The V segment lost 5 bases and the J segment 7 bases; nucleotides outside the gene matches: 8. The CDR3 runs 15 residues. The CDR3 DNA reads TGTGCCAGCAGCCCTAGCGGGGGTATATCGAATGAGCAGTTCTTC. Its translation: CASSPSGGISNEQFF.

This rearrangement joins TRBV28 to TRBJ1-2; 8 bases are shared with TRBD1. The CDR3 has 15 amino acids. Germline CDR1 is MDHEN and CDR2 is SYDVKM. Unmatched junction bases numbered 11, after V lost 7 bases and J lost 4 bases. The CDR3 sequence is CASTGQGAIGYGYTF. In DNA, the CDR3 is TGTGCCAGCACAGGTCAGGGGGCTATAGGCTATGGCTACACCTTC.

This clone was seen a single time. The chain links TRBV9 to TRBJ1-4, with D hard to call. The CDR3 runs 17 residues. V was shortened by 5 bases and J by 4 bases, with 21 bases between the two germline ends. Germline V gives CDR1 SGDLS, CDR2 YYNGEE. The chain's CDR3 is CASSLKGGEEYNEKLFF. The CDR3, as DNA: TGTGCCAGCAGTCTTAAGGGCGGGGAGGAATATAATGAAAAACTGTTTTTT. Using reference TRBV9 and TRBJ1-4 for the parts outside the CDR3, the full variable domain is DSGVTQTPKHLITATGQRVTLRCSPRSGDLSVYWYQQSLDQGLQFLIQYYNGEERAKGNILERFSAQQFPDLHSELNLSSLELGDSALYFCASSLKGGEEYNEKLFFGSGTQLSVL.

V is TRBV28 and J is TRBJ2-1; 10 nucleotides agree with TRBD2. The CDR3 extends over 14 amino acids. Germline assignment: CDR1 MDHEN and CDR2 SYDVKM. The trim removed 5 bases at V and 6 bases at J, leaving 4 bases unmatched. CDR3 amino acids: CASSILAGANEQFF. CDR3 in DNA: TGTGCCAGCAGTATTCTAGCGGGGGCCAATGAGCAGTTCTTC.